The present T cell receptor (beta chain) was sequenced within a study of T-cell reconstitution after alpha-beta-depleted transplantation in children. This clonotype was seen many times. Its specificity is unknown. The library targeted TCRbeta and was prepared with unique molecular identifiers. TCRdb reprocessed the PCR reads via MiXCR and lists one record per CDR3 protein. Found here are 120,000 to 150,000 distinct CDR3 sequences, more than 8% of them singletons; the top ten hold 15% to 20%. The CDR3 is 13 amino acids. Germline V gene data show CDR1 as MDHEN and CDR2 as SYDVKM. V dropped 6 bases and J dropped 5 bases, with 11 bases sitting between them. Study-wide results and caveats: Expanded clones from the graft, numbering several hundred, reportedly supplied alpha-beta T cells about two months after transplant. In some patients, recipient T cells and intrathymic progenitors surviving conditioning explained high day-60 diversity. One year post-transplant, T-cell counts and diversity were largely derived from T cells produced anew.

V is TRBV28 and J is TRBJ2-1; D unclear. The TCR sequence derives from a female patient between 2 and 15 years old who had a stem cell transplant for congenital amegakaryocytic thrombocytopenia, so the T cells may come from the graft donor. Sequences were derived from PBMCs, mostly from graft donor cells, sampled 180 days after TCRalphabeta/CD19-depleted stem cell transplant. The CDR3 region has the DNA TGTGCCAGCAGCTTTAGGAGAAACAATGAGCAGTTCTTC. The encoded protein is CASSFRRNNEQFF.